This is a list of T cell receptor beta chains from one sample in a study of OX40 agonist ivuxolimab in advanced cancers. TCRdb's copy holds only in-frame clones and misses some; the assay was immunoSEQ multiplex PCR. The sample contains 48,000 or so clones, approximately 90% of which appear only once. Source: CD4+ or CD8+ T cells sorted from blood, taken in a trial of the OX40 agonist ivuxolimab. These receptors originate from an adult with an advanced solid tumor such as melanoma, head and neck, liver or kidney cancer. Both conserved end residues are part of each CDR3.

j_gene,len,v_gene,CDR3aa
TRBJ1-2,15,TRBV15,CATSRVRTANYGYTF
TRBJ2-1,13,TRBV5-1,CASSLHRGNEQFF
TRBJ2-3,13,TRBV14,CASSQGSTDTQYF
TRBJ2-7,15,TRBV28,CASSPFGQGSYEQYF
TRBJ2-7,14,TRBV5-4,CASSVPDRVSEQYF
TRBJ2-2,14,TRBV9,CASSGGGGAGELFF
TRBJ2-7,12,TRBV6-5,CAEGQGAYEQYF
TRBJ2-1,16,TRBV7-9,CASSFLAVGLENEQFF
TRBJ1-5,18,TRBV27,CASSLLSPRGNSNQPQHF
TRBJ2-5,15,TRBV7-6,CASSLSRLAEETQYF
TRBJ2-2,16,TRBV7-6,CASSLGSQGDTGELFF
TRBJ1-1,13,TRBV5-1,CASSSLGNTEAFF
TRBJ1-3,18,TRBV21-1,CASSKGPGQLLSGNTIYF
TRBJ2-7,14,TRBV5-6,CASSLVGTAYEQYF
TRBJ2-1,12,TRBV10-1,CASSETGSEQFF
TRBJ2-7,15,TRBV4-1,CASSQEHRDSYEQYF
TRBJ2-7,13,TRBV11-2,CASSLDQRYEQYF
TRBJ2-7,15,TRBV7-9,CASSLGQLNRYEQYF
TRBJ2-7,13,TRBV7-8,CASSLGRPYEQYF
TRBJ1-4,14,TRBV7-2,CASSSYSFNEKLFF
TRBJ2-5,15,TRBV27,CASSLTVAVGETQYF
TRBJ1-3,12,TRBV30,CAWSPAVDTIYF
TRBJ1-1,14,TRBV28,CASSQTASNTEAFF
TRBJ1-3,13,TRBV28,CASSLDGGDTIYF
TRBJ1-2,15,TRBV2,CASIAGHRSNYGYTF
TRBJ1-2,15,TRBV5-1,CASSDPGRHNYGYTF